The 12 T cell receptor beta chains below were found in one sample sequenced in a study of OX40 agonist ivuxolimab in advanced cancers. TCRdb keeps only in-frame clones here, not all; method: immunoSEQ multiplex PCR. This table holds approximately 58,000 clones, 75% to 85% found once. The sample consisted of CD4+ or CD8+ T cells sorted from blood, taken in a trial of the OX40 agonist ivuxolimab. The receptors stem from an adult with an advanced solid tumor such as melanoma, head and neck, liver or kidney cancer.

The J gene is TRBJ1-3, the V gene TRBV6-7, with no clear D. TRBV6-7 has ORF status, its function being uncertain. The CDR3 has 16 amino acids. V was cut by 8 bases and J by 2 bases, with 19 bases left in between. CDR3 nucleotides: TGTGCCAGCCGATCCGGGCCAAGAGGTCCTGGAAACACCATATATTTT. Amino acids: CASRSGPRGPGNTIYF.

This chain uses TRBV6-5 with TRBJ1-1, with a possible D match to TRBD1 (5 bases). V was clipped by 4 bases and J by 6 bases, with 6 bases between them. The V gene's germline CDR1 is MNHEY and CDR2 SVGAGI. The CDR3 runs 11 residues. The CDR3 DNA follows: TGTGCCAGCAGTTCCAGGGCTGAAGCTTTCTTT. Amino acid sequence: CASSSRAEAFF.

In nucleotides, the CDR3 is TGTGCCAGCAGCCAAAAGGGGAGCGGGAAAGAGACCCAGTACTTC. Translating it yields CASSQKGSGKETQYF. The V and J genes are TRBV4-2 and TRBJ2-5; 7 bases line up with TRBD2. Trimming cost V 2 bases and J 3 bases; bases outside gene matches: 6. Germline V gene lookup returns CDR1 LGHNA and CDR2 YNFKEQ. CDR3 size: 15 residues.

The chain uses TRBV10-3 and TRBJ1-1; D is possibly TRBD1 (5 bases). The germline V gene has CDR1 ENHRY and CDR2 SYGVKD. The CDR3 has 16 residues. V was pared by 3 bases and J by 5 bases, with 19 bases between. The CDR3: CAISDGQQGSKTEAFF. CDR3 coding DNA: TGTGCCATCAGTGATGGGCAGCAGGGTTCGAAAACTGAAGCTTTCTTT.

The chain combines TRBV19 with TRBJ1-5; TRBD1 matches at 10 bases. Per germline, CDR1 LNHDA and CDR2 SQIVND (reference sequence). V lost 8 bases to trimming and J lost 14 bases; unmatched junction nucleotides: 15. This CDR3 has 14 amino acids. The CDR3 DNA follows: TGTGCCAGTGGACCGGGACAGGGGTTCTCCGAGGAGCATTTT. Amino acid sequence: CASGPGQGFSEEHF.

This chain links TRBV6-1 with TRBJ1-3, with TRBD1 as a possible D gene (5 bases). Germline V CDR1 and CDR2: MNHNS, SASEGT. CDR3 length: 15 amino acids. Deletions cut 8 bases from V and 0 bases from J, with 14 bases between. CDR3 nucleotides: TGTGCCAGCCAGAGGGACTTCAGCTCTGGAAACACCATATATTTT. Its protein is CASQRDFSSGNTIYF.

This chain uses TRBV6-1 with TRBJ1-6; no clear D gene. The V gene's germline CDR1 is MNHNS and CDR2 SASEGT. This CDR3 is built from 14 residues. Trimming shortened V by 6 bases and J by 0 bases, and 6 bases separated the two germline ends. CDR3 DNA: TGTGCCAGCAGCCCGAGCTCCTATAATTCACCCCTCCACTTT. Encoded protein: CASSPSSYNSPLHF.

CDR3 loop: CASSQGRVGSPLHF. In DNA form, the CDR3 reads TGTGCCAGCAGCCAAGGCAGGGTCGGTTCACCCCTCCACTTT. The chain has TRBV14 and TRBJ1-6; weak D call: TRBD1 (5 bases). CDR1 and CDR2 from the germline V gene are SGHDN and FVKESK. V lost 1 base, J lost 9 bases, and 10 bases lay in between. The CDR3 consists of 14 residues.

V and J are TRBV5-1 and TRBJ2-1, with 11 bases fitting TRBD2. CDR1 is SGHRS, CDR2 YFSETQ, per germline. There are 17 residues in the CDR3. V was clipped by 5 bases and J by 9 bases; unmatched bases: 16. Written as DNA, the CDR3 is TGCGCCAGCAGTCGGGACGGGCCTAGCGGGAGGTTGGGTGAGCAGTTCTTC. Its translation is CASSRDGPSGRLGEQFF.

This sequence joins TRBV20-1 and TRBJ1-1, with D perhaps TRBD1 (5 bases). This CDR3 contains 11 residues. The ends were cut back, 6 bases at V and 4 bases at J, with 9 bases in the middle. The germline V gene has CDR1 DFQATT and CDR2 SNEGSKA (reference sequence). CDR3 DNA sequence: TGCAGTGCCCCGAGGGGCACTGAAGCTTTCTTT. It encodes CSAPRGTEAFF.

Concerning this clone itself: An end of the junction does not agree with germline; a read error may underlie this. The chain couples TRBV5-1 to TRBJ1-4, with TRBD1 as a possible D gene (5 bases). The CDR3 sequence is 15 residues long. Germline loops: CDR1 SGHRS, CDR2 YFSETQ. The CDR3 DNA sequence: TGTGCCAGCAGCTTGGCCGCGGGGGAGGGAGAAAAACTGTTTTTT. Its protein is CASSLAAGEGEKLFF.

The chain carries TRBV2 and TRBJ1-5; TRBD1 agrees at 7 bases. With 7 bases clipped from V and 4 bases from J, the junction kept 10 bases outside the gene matches. Germline loops: CDR1 SNHLY, CDR2 FYNNEI. The CDR3 is made up of 15 amino acids. CDR3 nucleotides: TGTGCCAGCACCCAGGACAGGCTGAGTAATCAGCCCCAGCATTTT. Translated: CASTQDRLSNQPQHF.